This TCR beta chain was sequenced during a study of cytomegalovirus exposure and HLA in healthy donors. Study-wide points: TCR beta V- and J-gene trimming, according to a later analysis, was linked to a missense DCLRE1C variant.

Per germline, CDR1 MRHNA and CDR2 SNTAGT. With V trimmed by 0 bases and J by 1 base, 0 bases remained unmatched. The CDR3 has 16 amino acids. The PCR employed 60 Vbeta primers together with 13 Jbeta primers. The assay was immunoSEQ multiplex PCR, and TCRdb's table has in-frame clones only and misses some. The table shows under 200,000 clones, with roughly 80% occurring only once. As regards this clone: Its matching antigen is unknown.

The chain uses TRBV6-4 and TRBJ2-6; 7 bases map to TRBD2. Sequencing used PBMCs. The receptor comes from a male donor in good health and CMV-seropositive. In nucleotides, the CDR3 is TGTGCCAGCAGTGACTCGGGAGGGTCTGGGGCCAACGTCCTGACTTTC. It specifies CASSDSGGSGANVLTF.